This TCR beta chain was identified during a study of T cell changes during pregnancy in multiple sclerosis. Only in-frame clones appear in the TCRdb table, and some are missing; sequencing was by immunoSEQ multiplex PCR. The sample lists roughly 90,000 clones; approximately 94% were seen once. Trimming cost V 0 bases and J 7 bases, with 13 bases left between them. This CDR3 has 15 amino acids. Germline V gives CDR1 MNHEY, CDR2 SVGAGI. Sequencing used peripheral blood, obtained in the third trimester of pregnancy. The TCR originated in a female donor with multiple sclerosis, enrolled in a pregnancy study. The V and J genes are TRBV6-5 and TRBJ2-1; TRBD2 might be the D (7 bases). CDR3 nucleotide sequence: TGTGCCAGCAGTTACTCGAGGGGGGGCAAGAATGAGCAGTTCTTC. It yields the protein CASSYSRGGKNEQFF.